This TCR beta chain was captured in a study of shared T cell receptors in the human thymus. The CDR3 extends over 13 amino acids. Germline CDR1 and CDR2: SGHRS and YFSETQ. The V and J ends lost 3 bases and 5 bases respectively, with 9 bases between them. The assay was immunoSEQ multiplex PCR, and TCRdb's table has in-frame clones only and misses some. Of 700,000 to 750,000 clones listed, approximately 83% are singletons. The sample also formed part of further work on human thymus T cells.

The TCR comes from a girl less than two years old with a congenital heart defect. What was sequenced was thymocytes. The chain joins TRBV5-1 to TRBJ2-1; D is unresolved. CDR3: CASSSGQDNEQFF. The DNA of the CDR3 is TGCGCCAGCAGCTCGGGTCAAGACAATGAGCAGTTCTTC. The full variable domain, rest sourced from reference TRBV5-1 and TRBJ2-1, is KAGVTQTPRYLIKTRGQQVTLSCSPISGHRSVSWYQQTPGQGLQFLFEYFSETQRNKGNFPGRFSGRQFSNSRSEMNVSTLELGDSALYLCASSSGQDNEQFFGPGTRLTVL.